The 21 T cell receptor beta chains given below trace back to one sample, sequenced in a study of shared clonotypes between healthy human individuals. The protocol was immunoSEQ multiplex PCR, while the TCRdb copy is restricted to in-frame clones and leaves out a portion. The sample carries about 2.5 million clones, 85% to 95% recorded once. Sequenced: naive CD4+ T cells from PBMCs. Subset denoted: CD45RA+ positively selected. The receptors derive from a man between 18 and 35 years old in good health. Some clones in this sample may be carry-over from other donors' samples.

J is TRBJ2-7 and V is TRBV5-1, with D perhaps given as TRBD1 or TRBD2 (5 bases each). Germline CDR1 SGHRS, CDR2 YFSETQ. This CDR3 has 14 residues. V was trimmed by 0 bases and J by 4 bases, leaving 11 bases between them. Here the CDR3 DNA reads TGCGCCAGCAGCTTGGCCGGCAGGGAGTACGAGCAGTACTTC. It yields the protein CASSLAGREYEQYF.

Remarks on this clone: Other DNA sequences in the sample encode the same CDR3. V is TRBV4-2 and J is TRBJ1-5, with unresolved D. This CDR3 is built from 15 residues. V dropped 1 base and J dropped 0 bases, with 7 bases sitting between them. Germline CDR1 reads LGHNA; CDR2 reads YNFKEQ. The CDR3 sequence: CASSQAGYSNQPQHF. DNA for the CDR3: TGTGCCAGCAGCCAAGCCGGGTATAGCAATCAGCCCCAGCATTTT.

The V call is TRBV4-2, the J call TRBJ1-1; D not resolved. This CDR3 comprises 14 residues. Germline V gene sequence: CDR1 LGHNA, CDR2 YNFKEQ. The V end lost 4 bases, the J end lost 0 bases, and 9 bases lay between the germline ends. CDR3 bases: TGTGCCAGCAGCCGGCAAGAAGTGAACACTGAAGCTTTCTTT. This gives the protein CASSRQEVNTEAFF.

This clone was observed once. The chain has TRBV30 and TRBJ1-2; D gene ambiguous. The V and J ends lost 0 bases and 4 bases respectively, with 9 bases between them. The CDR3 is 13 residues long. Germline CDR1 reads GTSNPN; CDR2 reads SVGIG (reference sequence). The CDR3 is CAWSVSVGYGYTF. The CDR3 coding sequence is TGTGCCTGGAGTGTCAGCGTTGGCTATGGCTACACCTTC.

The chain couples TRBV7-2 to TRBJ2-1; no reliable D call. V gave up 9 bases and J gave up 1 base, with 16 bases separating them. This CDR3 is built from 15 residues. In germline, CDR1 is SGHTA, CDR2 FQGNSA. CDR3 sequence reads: CASSPTVGSYNEQFF. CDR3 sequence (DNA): TGTGCCAGTTCGCCGACCGTGGGGTCCTACAATGAGCAGTTCTTC.

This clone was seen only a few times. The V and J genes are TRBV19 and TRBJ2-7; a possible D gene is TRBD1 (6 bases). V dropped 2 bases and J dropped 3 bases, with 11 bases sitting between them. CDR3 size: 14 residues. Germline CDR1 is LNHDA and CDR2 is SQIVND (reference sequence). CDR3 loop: CASSIPGAFYEQYF. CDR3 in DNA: TGTGCCAGTAGTATACCAGGGGCGTTCTACGAGCAGTACTTC.

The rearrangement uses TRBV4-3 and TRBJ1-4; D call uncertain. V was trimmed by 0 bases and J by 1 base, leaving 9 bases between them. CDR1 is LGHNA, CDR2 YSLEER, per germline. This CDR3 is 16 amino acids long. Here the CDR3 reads CASSQEVALTNEKLFF. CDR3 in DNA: TGCGCCAGCAGCCAAGAGGTCGCTCTAACTAATGAAAAACTGTTTTTT.

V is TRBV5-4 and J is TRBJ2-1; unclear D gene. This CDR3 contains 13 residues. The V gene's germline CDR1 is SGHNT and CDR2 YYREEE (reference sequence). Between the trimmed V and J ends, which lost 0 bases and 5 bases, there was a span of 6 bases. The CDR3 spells CASSLGDDNEQFF. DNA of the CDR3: TGTGCCAGCAGCTTGGGGGATGACAATGAGCAGTTCTTC.

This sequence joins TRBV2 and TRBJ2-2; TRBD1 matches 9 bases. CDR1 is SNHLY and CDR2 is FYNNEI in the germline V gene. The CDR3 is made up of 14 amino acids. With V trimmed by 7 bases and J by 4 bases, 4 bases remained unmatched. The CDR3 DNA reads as TGTGCCAGCAATCGGGACAGGGCCACCGGGGAGCTGTTTTTT. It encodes CASNRDRATGELFF.

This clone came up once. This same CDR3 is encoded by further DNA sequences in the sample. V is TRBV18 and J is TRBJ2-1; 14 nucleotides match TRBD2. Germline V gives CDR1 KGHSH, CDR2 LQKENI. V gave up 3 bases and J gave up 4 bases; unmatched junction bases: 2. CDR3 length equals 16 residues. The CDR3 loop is CASSPGLAGAYNEQFF. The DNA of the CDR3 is TGTGCCAGCTCACCGGGACTAGCGGGAGCGTACAATGAGCAGTTCTTC.

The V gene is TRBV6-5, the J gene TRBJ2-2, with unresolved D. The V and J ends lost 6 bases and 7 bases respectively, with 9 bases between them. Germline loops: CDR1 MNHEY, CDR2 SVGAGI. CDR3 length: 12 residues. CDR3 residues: CASRSTVGELFF. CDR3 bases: TGTGCCAGCAGATCGACTGTCGGGGAGCTGTTTTTT.

This CDR3 is CAWSPGPPYEQYF. For the CDR3, the DNA is TGTGCCTGGAGCCCGGGACCGCCGTACGAGCAGTACTTC. The chain recombines TRBV30 with TRBJ2-7, with D perhaps being TRBD1 or TRBD2 (5 bases each). Germline CDR1 reads GTSNPN; CDR2 reads SVGIG (reference sequence). Trimming shortened V by 3 bases and J by 4 bases, and 13 bases separated the two germline ends. CDR3 length: 13 amino acids.

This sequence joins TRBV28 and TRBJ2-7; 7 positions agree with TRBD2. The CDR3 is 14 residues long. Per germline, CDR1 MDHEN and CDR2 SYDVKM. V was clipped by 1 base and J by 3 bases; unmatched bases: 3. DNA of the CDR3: TGTGCCAGCAGTTTATTTGGGGACTACTACGAGCAGTACTTC. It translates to CASSLFGDYYEQYF.

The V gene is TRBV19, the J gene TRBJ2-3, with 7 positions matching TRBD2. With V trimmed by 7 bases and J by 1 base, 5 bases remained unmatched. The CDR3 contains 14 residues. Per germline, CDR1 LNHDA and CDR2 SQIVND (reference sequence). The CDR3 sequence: CASMIAGGTDTQYF. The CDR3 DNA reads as TGTGCCAGTATGATAGCGGGCGGCACAGATACGCAGTATTTT.

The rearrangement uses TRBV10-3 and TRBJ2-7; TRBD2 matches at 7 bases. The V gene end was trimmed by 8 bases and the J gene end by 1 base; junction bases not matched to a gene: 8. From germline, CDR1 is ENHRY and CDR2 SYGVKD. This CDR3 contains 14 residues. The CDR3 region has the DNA TGTGCCATCGCGACGGCTAGCGGATCCTACGAGCAGTACTTC. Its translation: CAIATASGSYEQYF.

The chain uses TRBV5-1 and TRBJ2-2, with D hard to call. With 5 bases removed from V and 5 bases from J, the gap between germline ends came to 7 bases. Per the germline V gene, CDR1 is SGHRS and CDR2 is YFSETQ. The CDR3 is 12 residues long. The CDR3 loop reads CASRPETGELFF. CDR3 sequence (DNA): TGCGCCAGCAGGCCGGAAACCGGGGAGCTGTTTTTT.

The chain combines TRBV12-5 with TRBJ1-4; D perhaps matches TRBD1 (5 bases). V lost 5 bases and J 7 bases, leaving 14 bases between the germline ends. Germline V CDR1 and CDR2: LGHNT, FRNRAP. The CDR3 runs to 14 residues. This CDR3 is CASGTFRGREKLFF. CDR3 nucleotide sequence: TGTGCTAGTGGTACATTTAGGGGTCGTGAAAAACTGTTTTTT.

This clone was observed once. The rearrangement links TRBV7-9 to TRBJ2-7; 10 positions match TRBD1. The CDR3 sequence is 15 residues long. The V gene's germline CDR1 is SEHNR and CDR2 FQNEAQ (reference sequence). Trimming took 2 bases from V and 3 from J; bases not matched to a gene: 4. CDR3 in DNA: TGTGCCAGCAGCTTAACCGGGACAGGGGTCTACGAGCAGTACTTC. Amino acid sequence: CASSLTGTGVYEQYF.

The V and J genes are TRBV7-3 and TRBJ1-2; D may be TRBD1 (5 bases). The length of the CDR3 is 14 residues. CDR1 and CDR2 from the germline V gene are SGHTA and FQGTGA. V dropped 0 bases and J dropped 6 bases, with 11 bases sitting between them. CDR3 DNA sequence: TGTGCCAGCAGCTTAACGCCGGGGGGTGATGGCTACACCTTC. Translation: CASSLTPGGDGYTF.

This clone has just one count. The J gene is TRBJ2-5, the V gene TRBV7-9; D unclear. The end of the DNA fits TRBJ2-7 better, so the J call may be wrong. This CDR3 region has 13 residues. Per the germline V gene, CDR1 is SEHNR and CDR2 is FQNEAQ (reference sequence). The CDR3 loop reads CASSFEEHYEQYF. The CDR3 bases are TGTGCCAGCAGCTTTGAGGAGCACTACGAGCAGTACTTC.

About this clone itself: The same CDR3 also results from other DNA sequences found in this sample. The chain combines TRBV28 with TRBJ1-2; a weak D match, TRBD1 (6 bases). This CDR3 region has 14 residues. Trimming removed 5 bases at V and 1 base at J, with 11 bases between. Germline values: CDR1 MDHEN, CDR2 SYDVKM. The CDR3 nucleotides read TGTGCCAGCAGTCTCGAACAGGGTAACTATGGCTACACCTTC. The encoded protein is CASSLEQGNYGYTF.